This T cell receptor beta chain was obtained from a study of technical replicates of blood from a few donors. Only in-frame clones appear in the TCRdb table, and some are missing; sequencing was by immunoSEQ multiplex PCR. The table lists 60,000 to 70,000 clones, approximately 83% of them singletons, with 4% to 5.5% in the top ten. This clone was observed a handful of times. The sample was PBMCs. This TCR came from a human donor in good health. Some clones in this sample may be carry-over from other donors' samples.

CDR3 in amino acids: CASSHRVEDTEAFF. In DNA form, the CDR3 reads TGTGCCAGCAGCCACCGGGTGGAGGACACTGAAGCTTTCTTT. The chain joins TRBV9 to TRBJ1-1; no definite D call. The CDR3 is 14 amino acids. The ends were cut back, 4 bases at V and 3 bases at J, with 13 bases in the middle. Germline CDR1 is SGDLS and CDR2 is YYNGEE. Full variable domain (rest looked up from reference TRBV9 and TRBJ1-1): DSGVTQTPKHLITATGQRVTLRCSPRSGDLSVYWYQQSLDQGLQFLIQYYNGEERAKGNILERFSAQQFPDLHSELNLSSLELGDSALYFCASSHRVEDTEAFFGQGTRLTVV.